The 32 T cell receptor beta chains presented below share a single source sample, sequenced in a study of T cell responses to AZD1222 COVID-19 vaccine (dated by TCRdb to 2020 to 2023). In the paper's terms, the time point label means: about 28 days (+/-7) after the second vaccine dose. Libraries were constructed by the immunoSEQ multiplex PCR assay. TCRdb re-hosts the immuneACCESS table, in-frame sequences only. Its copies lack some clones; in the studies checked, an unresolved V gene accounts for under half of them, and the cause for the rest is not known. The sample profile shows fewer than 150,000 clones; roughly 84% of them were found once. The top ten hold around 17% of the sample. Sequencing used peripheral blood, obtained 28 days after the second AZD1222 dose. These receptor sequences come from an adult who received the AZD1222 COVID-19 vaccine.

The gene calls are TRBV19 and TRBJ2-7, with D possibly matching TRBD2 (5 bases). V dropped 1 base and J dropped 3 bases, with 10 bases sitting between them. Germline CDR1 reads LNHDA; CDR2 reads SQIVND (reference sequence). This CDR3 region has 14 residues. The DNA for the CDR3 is TGTGCCAGTAGTATAGGGGCCGGGGTCTACGAGCAGTACTTC. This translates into CASSIGAGVYEQYF.

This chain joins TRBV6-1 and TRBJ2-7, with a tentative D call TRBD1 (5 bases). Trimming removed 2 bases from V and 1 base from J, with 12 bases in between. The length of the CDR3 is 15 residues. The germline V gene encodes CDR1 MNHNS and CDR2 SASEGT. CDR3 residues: CASSEQGFGSYEQYF. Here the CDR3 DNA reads TGTGCCAGCAGTGAACAGGGTTTTGGGTCCTACGAGCAGTACTTC.

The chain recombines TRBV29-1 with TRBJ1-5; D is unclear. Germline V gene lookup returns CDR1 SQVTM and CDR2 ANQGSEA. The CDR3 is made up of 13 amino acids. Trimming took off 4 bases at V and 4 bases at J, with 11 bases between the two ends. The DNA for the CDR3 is TGCAGCGTTGGATCACAGAGGAATCAGCCCCAGCATTTT. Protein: CSVGSQRNQPQHF.

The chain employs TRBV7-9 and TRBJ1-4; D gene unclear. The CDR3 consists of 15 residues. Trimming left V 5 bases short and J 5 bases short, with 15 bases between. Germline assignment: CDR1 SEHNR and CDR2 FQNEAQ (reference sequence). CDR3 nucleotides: TGTGCCAGCAGCAAGTCCCTAGCCGAGAATGAAAAACTGTTTTTT. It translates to CASSKSLAENEKLFF.

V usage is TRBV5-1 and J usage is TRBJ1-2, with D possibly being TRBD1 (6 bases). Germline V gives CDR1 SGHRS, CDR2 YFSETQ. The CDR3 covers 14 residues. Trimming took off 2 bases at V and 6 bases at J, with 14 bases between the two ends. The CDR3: CASSFSRGYDGYTF. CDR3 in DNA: TGCGCCAGCAGCTTTTCCAGGGGTTATGATGGCTACACCTTC.

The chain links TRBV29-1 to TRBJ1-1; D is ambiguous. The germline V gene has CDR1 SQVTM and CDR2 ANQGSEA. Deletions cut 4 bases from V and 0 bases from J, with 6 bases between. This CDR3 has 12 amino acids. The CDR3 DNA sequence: TGCAGCGTTGTATCATTGAACACTGAAGCTTTCTTT. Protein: CSVVSLNTEAFF.

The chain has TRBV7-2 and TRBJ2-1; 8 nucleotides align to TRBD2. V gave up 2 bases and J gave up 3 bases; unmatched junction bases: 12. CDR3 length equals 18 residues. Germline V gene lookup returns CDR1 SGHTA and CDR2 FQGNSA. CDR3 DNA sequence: TGTGCCAGCAGCTTAAGAGTAGGGGCGGGACTAGTCTACAATGAGCAGTTCTTC. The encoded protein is CASSLRVGAGLVYNEQFF.

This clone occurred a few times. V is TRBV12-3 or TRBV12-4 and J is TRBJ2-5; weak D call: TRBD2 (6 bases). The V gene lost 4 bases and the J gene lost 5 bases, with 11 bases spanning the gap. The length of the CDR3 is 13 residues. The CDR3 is CASSYSSEETQYF. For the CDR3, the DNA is TGTGCCAGCAGTTATTCTAGCGAGGAGACCCAGTACTTC.

As DNA, the CDR3 is TGTGCCAGCAGCTCGACAGGCGACTATGATGAAAAACTGTTTTTT. Its translation is CASSSTGDYDEKLFF. The rearrangement joins TRBV11-2 to TRBJ1-4; the D gene is possibly TRBD1 (6 bases). Between the trimmed V and J ends, which lost 4 bases and 6 bases, there was a span of 15 bases. Germline loops: CDR1 SGHAT, CDR2 FQNNGV. The CDR3 extends over 15 amino acids.

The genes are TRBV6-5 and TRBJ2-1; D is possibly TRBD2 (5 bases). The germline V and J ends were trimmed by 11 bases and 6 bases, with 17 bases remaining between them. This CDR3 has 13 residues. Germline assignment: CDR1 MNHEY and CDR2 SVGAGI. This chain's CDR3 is CAAGRITGNEQFF. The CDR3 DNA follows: TGTGCCGCGGGTCGGATAACCGGCAATGAGCAGTTCTTC.

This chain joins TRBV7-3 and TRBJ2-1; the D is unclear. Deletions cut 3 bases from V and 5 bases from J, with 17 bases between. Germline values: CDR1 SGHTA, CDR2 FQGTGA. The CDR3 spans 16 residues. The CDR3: CASSLVSGLTHNEQFF. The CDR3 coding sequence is TGTGCCAGCAGCTTGGTTTCCGGGCTAACACACAATGAGCAGTTCTTC.

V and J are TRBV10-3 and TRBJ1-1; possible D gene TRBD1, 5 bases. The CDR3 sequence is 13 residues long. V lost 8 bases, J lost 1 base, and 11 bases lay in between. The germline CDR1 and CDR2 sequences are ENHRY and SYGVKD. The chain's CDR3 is CAIQGPPNTEAFF. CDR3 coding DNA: TGTGCCATCCAGGGACCGCCGAACACTGAAGCTTTCTTT.

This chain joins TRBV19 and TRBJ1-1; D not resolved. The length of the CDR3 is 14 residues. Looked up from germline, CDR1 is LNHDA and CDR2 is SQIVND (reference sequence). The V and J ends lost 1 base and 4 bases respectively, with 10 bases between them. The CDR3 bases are TGTGCCAGTAGTATAGCCGGGAGAGGCACTGAAGCTTTCTTT. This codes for CASSIAGRGTEAFF. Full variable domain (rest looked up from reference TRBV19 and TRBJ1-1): DGGITQSPKYLFRKEGQNVTLSCEQNLNHDAMYWYRQDPGQGLRLIYYSQIVNDFQKGDIAEGYSVSREKKESFPLTVTSAQKNPTAFYLCASSIAGRGTEAFFGQGTRLTVV.

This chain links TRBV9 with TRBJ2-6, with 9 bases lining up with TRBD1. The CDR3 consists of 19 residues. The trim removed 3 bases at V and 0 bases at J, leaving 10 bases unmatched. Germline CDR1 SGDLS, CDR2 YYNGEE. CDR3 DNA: TGTGCCAGCAGCGCGTCTCCGGGACAGGGATTCTCTGGGGCCAACGTCCTGACTTTC. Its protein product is CASSASPGQGFSGANVLTF.

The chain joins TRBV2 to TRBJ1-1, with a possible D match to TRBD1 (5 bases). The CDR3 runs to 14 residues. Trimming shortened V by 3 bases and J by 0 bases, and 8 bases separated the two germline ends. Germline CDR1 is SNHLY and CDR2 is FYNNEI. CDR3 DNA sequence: TGTGCCAGCAGTGACGACAGACTGAACACTGAAGCTTTCTTT. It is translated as CASSDDRLNTEAFF.

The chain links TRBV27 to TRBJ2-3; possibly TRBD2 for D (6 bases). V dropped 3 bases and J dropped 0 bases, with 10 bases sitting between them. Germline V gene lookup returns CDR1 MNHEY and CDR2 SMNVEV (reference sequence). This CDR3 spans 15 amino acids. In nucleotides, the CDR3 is TGTGCCAGCAGTTTCGGGGCGGGGAGCACAGATACGCAGTATTTT. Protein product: CASSFGAGSTDTQYF.

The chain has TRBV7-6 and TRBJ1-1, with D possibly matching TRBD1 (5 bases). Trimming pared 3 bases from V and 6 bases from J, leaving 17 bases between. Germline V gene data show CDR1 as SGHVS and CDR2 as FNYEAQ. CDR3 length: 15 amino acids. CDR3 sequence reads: CASSLTVAGDSEAFF. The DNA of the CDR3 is TGTGCCAGCAGCTTGACCGTGGCGGGGGACTCTGAAGCTTTCTTT.

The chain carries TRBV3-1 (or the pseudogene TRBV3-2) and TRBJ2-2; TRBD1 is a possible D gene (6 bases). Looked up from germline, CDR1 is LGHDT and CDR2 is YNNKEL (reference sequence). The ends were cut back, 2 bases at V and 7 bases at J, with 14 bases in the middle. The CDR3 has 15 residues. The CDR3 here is CASSQFTGSVGELFF. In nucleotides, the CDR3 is TGTGCCAGCAGCCAATTCACAGGGTCGGTCGGGGAGCTGTTTTTT.

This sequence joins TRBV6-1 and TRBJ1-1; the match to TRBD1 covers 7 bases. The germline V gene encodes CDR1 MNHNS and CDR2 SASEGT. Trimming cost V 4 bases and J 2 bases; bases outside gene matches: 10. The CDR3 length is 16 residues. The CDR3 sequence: CASSALGRGPNTEAFF. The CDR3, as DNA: TGTGCCAGCAGTGCTTTAGGGAGGGGGCCCAACACTGAAGCTTTCTTT.

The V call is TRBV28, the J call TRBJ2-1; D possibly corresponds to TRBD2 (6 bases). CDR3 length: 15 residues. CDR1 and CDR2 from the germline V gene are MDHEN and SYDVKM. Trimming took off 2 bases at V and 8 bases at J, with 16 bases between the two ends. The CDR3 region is CASSLKAGRKYEQFF. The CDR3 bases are TGTGCCAGCAGTTTAAAGGCGGGACGAAAGTATGAGCAGTTCTTC.

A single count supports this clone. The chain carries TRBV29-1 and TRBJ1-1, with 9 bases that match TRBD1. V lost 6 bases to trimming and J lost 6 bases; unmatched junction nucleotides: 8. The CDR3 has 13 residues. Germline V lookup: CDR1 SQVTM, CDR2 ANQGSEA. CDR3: CSVSRTGDSEAFF. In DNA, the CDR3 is TGCAGCGTCTCCCGGACAGGGGATTCTGAAGCTTTCTTT.

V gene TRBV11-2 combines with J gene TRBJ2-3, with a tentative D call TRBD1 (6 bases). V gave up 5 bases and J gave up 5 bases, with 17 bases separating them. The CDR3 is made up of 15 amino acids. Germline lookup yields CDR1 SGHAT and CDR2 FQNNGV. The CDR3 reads CASSARGKLVDTQYF. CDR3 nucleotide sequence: TGTGCCAGCAGCGCCAGGGGAAAGCTTGTAGATACGCAGTATTTT. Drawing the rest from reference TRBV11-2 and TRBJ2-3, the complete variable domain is EAGVAQSPRYKIIEKRQSVAFWCNPISGHATLYWYQQILGQGPKLLIQFQNNGVVDDSQLPKDRFSAERLKGVDSTLKIQPAKLEDSAVYLCASSARGKLVDTQYFGPGTRLTVL.

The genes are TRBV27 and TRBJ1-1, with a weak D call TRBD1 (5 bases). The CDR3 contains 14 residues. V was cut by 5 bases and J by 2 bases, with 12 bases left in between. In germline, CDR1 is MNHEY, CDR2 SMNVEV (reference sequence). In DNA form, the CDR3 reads TGTGCCAGCAGTCCCGGGGCAGGTAACACTGAAGCTTTCTTT. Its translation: CASSPGAGNTEAFF.

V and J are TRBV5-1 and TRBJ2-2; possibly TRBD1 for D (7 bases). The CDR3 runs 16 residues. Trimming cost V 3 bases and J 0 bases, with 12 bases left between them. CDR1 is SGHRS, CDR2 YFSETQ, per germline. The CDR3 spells CASSYPRGANTGELFF. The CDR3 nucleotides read TGCGCCAGCAGCTACCCCAGGGGGGCGAACACCGGGGAGCTGTTTTTT.

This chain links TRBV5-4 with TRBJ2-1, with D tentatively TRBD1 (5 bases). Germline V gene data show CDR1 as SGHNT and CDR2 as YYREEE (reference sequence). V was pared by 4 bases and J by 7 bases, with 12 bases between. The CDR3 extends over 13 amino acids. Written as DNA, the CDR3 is TGTGCCAGCAGCCTAGGGGTGGTGAATGAGCAGTTCTTC. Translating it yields CASSLGVVNEQFF. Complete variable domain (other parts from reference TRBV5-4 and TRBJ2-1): ETGVTQSPTHLIKTRGQQVTLRCSSQSGHNTVSWYQQALGQGPQFIFQYYREEENGRGNFPPRFSGLQFPNYSSELNVNALELDDSALYLCASSLGVVNEQFFGPGTRLTVL.

CDR3 sequence (DNA): TGTGCCAGCAGCTTAATGTCGACCGGGGAGCTGTTTTTT. Translation: CASSLMSTGELFF. The chain couples TRBV7-3 to TRBJ2-2; D gene ambiguous. The V gene lost 1 base and the J gene lost 5 bases, with 5 bases spanning the gap. CDR1 SGHTA and CDR2 FQGTGA come from the germline V gene. The CDR3 extends over 13 amino acids.

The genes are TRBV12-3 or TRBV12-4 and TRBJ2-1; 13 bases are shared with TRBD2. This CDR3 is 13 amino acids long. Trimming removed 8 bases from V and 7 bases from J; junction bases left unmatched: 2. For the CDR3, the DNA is TGTGCCAGCCGGACTAGCGGGAGAAATGAGCAGTTCTTC. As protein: CASRTSGRNEQFF.

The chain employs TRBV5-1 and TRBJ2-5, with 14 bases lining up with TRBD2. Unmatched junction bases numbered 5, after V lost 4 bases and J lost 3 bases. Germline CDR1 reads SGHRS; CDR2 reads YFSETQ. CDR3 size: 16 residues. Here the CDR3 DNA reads TGCGCCAGCAGCCCGGGGACTAGCGGGAGTGAAGAGACCCAGTACTTC. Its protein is CASSPGTSGSEETQYF.

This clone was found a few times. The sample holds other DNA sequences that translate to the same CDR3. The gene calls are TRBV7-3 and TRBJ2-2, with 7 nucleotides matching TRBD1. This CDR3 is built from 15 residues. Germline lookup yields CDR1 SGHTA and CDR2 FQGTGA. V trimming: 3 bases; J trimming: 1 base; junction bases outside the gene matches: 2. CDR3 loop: CASSFRQGNTGELFF. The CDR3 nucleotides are TGTGCCAGCAGCTTTCGACAGGGGAACACCGGGGAGCTGTTTTTT.

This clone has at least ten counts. The CDR3 here is CASSLATGTNEKLFF. The CDR3 DNA is TGTGCCAGCAGCTTAGCGACAGGGACTAATGAAAAACTGTTTTTT. The gene calls are TRBV7-9 and TRBJ1-4, with 7 bases lining up with TRBD1. Germline V gene data show CDR1 as SEHNR and CDR2 as FQNEAQ (reference sequence). This CDR3 contains 15 residues. V lost 0 bases and J lost 2; bases outside the gene matches: 0. Based on the CDR3 plus reference TRBV7-9 and TRBJ1-4, the full variable domain is DTGVSQNPRHKITKRGQNVTFRCDPISEHNRLYWYRQTLGQGPEFLTYFQNEAQLEKSRLLSDRFSAERPKGSFSTLEIQRTEQGDSAMYLCASSLATGTNEKLFFGSGTQLSVL.

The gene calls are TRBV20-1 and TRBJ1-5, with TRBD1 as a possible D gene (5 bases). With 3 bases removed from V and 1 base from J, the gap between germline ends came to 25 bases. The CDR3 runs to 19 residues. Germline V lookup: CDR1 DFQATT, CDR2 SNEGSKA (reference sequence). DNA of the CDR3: TGCAGTGCTAGTTCGAATGCAGGGCCCCCTACTAGAAGCAATCAGCCCCAGCATTTT. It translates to CSASSNAGPPTRSNQPQHF.

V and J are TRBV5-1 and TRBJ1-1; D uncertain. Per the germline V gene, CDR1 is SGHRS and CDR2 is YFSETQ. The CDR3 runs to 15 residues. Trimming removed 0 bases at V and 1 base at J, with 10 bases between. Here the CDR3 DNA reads TGCGCCAGCAGCTTGGAAATGACGGGGAACACTGAAGCTTTCTTT. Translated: CASSLEMTGNTEAFF.